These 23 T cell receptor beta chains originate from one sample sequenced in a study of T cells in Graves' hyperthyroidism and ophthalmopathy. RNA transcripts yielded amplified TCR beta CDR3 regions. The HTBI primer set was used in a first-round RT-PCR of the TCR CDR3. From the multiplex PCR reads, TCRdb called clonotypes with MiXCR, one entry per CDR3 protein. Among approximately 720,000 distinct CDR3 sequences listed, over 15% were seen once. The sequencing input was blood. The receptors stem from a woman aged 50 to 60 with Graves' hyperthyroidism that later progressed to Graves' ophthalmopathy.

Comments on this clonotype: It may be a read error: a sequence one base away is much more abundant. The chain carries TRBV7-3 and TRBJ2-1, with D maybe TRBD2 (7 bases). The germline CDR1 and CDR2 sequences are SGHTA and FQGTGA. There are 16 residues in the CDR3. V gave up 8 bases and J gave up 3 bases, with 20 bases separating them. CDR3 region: CASGPSGGRSYNEQFF. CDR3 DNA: TGTGCCAGCGGCCCATCGGGGGGCCGAAGCTACAATGAGCAGTTCTTC.

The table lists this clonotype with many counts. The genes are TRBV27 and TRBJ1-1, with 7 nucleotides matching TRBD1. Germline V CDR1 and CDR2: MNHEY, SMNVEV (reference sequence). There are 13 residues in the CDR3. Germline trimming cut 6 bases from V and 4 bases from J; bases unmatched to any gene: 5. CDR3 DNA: TGTGCCAGCAGGACAGGGTCTGGCACTGAAGCTTTCTTT. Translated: CASRTGSGTEAFF.

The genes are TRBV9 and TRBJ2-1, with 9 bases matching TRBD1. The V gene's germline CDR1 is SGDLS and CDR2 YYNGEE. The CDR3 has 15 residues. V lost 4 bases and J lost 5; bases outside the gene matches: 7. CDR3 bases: TGTGCCAGCAGCTTCGACAGGGGGATCCACAATGAGCAGTTCTTC. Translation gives CASSFDRGIHNEQFF.

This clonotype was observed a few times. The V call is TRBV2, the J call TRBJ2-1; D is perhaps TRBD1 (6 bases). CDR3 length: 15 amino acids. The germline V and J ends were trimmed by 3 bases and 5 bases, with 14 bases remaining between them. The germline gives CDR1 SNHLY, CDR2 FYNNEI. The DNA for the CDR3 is TGTGCCAGCAGTGACCTAGGGGGTTTGCACAATGAGCAGTTCTTC. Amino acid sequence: CASSDLGGLHNEQFF.

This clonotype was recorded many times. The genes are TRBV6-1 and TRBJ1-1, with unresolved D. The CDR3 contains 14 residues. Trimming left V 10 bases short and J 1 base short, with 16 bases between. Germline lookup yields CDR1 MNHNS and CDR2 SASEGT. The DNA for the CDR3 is TGTGCCACGATCGGCTGGGGTGGGAACACTGAAGCTTTCTTT. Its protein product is CATIGWGGNTEAFF.

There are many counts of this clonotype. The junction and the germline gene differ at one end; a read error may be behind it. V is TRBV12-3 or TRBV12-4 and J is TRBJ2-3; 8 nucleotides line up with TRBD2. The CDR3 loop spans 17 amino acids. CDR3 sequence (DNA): TGTGCCAGCACCTTCAGAATAAGCGGGGGAGGCACAGATACGCAATATTTT. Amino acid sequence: CASTFRISGGGTDTQYF.

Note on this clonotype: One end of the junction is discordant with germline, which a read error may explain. CDR3 in amino acids: CASSLHEQGAETQCF. The CDR3 nucleotides read TGTGCCAGCAGTTTACACGAACAGGGGGCAGAGACCCAGTGCTTC. This chain joins TRBV12-3 or TRBV12-4 and TRBJ2-5; TRBD1 agrees at 9 bases. The CDR3 is 15 amino acids.

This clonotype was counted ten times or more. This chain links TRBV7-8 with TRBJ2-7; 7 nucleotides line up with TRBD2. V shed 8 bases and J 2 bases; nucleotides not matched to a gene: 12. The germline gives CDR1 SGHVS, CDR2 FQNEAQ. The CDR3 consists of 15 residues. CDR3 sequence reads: CASSRGAGPPYEQYF. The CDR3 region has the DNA TGTGCCAGCTCCCGAGGAGCGGGGCCCCCCTACGAGCAGTACTTC.

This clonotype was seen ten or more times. Here the CDR3 DNA reads TGTGCCAGCAGCCAAGTGGGACGGGGTGAGACCCAGTACTTC. Amino acid sequence: CASSQVGRGETQYF. This chain joins TRBV3-1 and TRBJ2-5, with D perhaps matching TRBD1 or TRBD2 (5 bases each). Germline-derived CDR1 and CDR2 are LGHDT and YNNKEL (reference sequence). V shed 1 base and J shed 5 bases, with 11 bases lying between them. The CDR3 runs to 14 residues.

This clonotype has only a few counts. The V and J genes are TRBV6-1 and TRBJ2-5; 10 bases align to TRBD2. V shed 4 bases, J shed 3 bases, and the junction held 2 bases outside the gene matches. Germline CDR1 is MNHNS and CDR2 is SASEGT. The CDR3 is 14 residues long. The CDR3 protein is CASSAGLAEETQYF. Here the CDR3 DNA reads TGTGCCAGCAGTGCAGGACTAGCGGAAGAGACCCAGTACTTC.

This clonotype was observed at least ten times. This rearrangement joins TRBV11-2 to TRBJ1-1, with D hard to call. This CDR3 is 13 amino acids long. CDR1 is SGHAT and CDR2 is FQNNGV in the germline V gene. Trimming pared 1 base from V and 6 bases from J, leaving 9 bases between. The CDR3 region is CASSLGPDPEAFF. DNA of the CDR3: TGTGCCAGCAGCTTAGGGCCAGACCCTGAAGCTTTCTTT.

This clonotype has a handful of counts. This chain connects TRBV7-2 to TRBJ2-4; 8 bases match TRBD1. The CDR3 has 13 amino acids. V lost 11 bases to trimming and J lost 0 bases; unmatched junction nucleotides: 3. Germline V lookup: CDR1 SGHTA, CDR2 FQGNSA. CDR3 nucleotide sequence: TGTGCCCTCAGGGGGCCAGCCAAAAACATTCAGTACTTC. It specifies CALRGPAKNIQYF.

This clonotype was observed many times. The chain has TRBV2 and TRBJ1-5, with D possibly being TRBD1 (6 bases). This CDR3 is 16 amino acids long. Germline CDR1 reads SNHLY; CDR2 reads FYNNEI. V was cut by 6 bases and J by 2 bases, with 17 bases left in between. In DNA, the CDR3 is TGTGCCAGCAGAGCCTATGCGGACAGTCGCAATCAGCCCCAGCATTTT. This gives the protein CASRAYADSRNQPQHF.

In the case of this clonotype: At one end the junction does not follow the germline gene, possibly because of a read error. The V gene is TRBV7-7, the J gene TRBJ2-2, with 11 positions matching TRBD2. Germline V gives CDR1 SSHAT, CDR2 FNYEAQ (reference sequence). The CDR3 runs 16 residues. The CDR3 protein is CASSQTSGGNTGELFF. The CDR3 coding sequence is TGTGCTAGCAGCCAAACTAGCGGGGGGAACACCGGGGAGCTGTTTTTT.

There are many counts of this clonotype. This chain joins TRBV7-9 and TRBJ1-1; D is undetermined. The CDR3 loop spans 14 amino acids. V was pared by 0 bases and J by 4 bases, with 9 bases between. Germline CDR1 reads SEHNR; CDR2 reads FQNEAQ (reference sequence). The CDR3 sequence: CASSLATGSTEAFF. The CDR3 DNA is TGTGCCAGCAGCTTAGCTACGGGTAGCACTGAAGCTTTCTTT.

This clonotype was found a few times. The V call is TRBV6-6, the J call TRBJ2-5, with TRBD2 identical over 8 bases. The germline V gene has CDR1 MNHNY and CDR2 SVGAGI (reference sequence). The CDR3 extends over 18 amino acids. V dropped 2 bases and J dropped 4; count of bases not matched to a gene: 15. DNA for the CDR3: TGTGCCAGCAGTTACGGTTCTAGCGGGCCTACCCGGGGAGAGACCCAGTACTTC. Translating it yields CASSYGSSGPTRGETQYF.

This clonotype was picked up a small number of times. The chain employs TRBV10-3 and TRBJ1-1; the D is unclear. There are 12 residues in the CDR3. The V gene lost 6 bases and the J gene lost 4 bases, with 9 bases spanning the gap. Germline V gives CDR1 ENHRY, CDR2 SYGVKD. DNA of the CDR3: TGTGCCATCAGCGGCCCCGGCACTGAAGCTTTCTTT. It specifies CAISGPGTEAFF.

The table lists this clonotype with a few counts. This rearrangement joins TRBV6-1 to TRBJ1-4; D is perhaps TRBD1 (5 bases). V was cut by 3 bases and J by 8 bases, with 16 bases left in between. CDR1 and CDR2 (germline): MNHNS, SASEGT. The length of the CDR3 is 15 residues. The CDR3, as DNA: TGTGCCAGCAGTGACATGGGGGGTCCCGCCGAAAAACTGTTTTTT. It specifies CASSDMGGPAEKLFF.

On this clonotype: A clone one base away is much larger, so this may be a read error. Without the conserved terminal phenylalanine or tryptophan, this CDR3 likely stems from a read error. This CDR3 reads CATSEGNQPQHL. Written as DNA, the CDR3 is TGTGCCACCAGTGAGGGGAATCAGCCCCAGCATCTT. This chain joins TRBV24-1 and TRBJ1-5; D gene ambiguous. Trimming shortened V by 4 bases and J by 4 bases, and 4 bases separated the two germline ends. The CDR3 sequence is 12 residues long. Germline lookup yields CDR1 KGHDR and CDR2 SFDVKD.

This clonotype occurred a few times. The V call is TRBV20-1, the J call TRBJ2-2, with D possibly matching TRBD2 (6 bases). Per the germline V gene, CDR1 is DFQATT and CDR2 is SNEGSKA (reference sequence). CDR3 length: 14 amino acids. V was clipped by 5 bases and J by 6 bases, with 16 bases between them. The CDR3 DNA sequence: TGCAGTGCTTTCCGGGACTCCACGGCCGGGGAGCTGTTTTTT. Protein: CSAFRDSTAGELFF.

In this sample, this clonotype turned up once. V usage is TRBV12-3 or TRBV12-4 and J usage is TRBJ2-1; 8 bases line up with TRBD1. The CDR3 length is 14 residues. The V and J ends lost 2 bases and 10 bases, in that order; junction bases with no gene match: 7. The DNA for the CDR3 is TGTGCCAGCAGTTTAAAGTTGCGGACAGGGGAGCAGTTCTTC. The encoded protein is CASSLKLRTGEQFF.

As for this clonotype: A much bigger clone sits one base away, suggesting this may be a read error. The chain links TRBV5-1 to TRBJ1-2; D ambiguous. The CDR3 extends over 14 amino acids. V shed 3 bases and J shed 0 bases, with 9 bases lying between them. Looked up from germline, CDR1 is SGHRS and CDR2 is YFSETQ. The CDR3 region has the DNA TGCGCCAGCAGCTCAGGCCGATCTAACTATGGCTACACCTTC. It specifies CASSSGRSNYGYTF.

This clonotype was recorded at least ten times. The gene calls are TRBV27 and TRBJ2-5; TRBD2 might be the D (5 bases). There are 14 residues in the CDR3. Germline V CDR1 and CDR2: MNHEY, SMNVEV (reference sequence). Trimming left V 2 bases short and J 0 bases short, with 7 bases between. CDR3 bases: TGTGCCAGCAGTTTAGTGAGGGACCAAGAGACCCAGTACTTC. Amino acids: CASSLVRDQETQYF.